This T cell receptor (beta chain) emerged from a study of cytomegalovirus exposure and HLA in healthy donors. The overall study: T cells numbering about 179 million yielded fewer than 140 million unique TCR beta sequences in an earlier analysis.

Vbeta (60) and Jbeta (13) primers were used in the PCR. Only in-frame clones appear in the TCRdb table, and some are missing; sequencing was by immunoSEQ multiplex PCR. This sample has under 200,000 clones, with approximately 11% found just once. Broader study findings: Among the sequence variants, a highly shared cluster was likely an artifact of sequencing. Later analysis showed TCR association rates varying by HLA locus, highest for DRB1 and lowest for HLA-C. An analysis was carried out at a later point. It showed that HLA-associated TCR beta chains were more clonally expanded than equally common non-associated chains.

To note about this clone: The target antigen is unknown.

Sequencing was done on a sample of PBMCs. This sequence was found in a man over 45 in good health and CMV-seropositive.

The chain's CDR3 is CAIKAGGINYGYTF. In DNA form, the CDR3 reads TGTGCCATAAAGGCAGGGGGTATTAACTATGGCTACACCTTC. This chain links TRBV2 with TRBJ1-2; 7 nucleotides line up with TRBD1. V lost 10 bases, J lost 1 base, and 9 bases stayed unmatched. The CDR3 is 14 amino acids. Germline CDR1 SNHLY, CDR2 FYNNEI. Based on the CDR3 plus reference TRBV2 and TRBJ1-2, the full variable domain is EPEVTQTPSHQVTQMGQEVILRCVPISNHLYFYWYRQILGQKVEFLVSFYNNEISEKSEIFDDQFSVERPDGSNFTLKIRSTKLEDSAMYFCAIKAGGINYGYTFGSGTRLTVV.